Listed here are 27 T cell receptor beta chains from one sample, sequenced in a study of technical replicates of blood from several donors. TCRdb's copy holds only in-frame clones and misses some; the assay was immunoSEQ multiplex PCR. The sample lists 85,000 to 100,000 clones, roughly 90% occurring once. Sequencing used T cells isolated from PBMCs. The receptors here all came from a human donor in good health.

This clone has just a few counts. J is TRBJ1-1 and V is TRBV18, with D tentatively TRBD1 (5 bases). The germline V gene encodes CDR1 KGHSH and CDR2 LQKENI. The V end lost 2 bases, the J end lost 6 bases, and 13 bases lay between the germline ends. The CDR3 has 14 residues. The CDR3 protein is CASSPGFPRAEAFF. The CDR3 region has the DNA TGTGCCAGCTCACCAGGGTTCCCCAGGGCTGAAGCTTTCTTT.

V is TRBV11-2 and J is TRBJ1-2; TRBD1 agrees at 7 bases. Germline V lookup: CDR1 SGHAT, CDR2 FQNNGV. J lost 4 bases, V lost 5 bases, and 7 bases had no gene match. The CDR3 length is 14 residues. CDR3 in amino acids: CASSGDSEIYGYTF. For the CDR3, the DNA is TGTGCCAGCAGCGGGGACAGCGAGATCTATGGCTACACCTTC.

CDR3 in amino acids: CASMETGLNTGELFF. Written as DNA, the CDR3 is TGTGCCAGCATGGAGACGGGACTGAACACCGGGGAGCTGTTTTTT. The rearrangement uses TRBV6-5 and TRBJ2-2, with D perhaps matching TRBD2 (6 bases). V gave up 7 bases and J gave up 1 base, with 13 bases separating them. This CDR3 is built from 15 residues. Per the germline V gene, CDR1 is MNHEY and CDR2 is SVGAGI.

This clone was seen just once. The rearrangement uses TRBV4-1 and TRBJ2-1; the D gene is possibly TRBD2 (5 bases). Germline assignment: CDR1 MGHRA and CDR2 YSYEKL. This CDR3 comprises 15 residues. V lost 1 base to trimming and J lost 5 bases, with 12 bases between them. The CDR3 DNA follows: TGCGCCAGCAGCCAAGTGGACTCAGATCACAATGAGCAGTTCTTC. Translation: CASSQVDSDHNEQFF.

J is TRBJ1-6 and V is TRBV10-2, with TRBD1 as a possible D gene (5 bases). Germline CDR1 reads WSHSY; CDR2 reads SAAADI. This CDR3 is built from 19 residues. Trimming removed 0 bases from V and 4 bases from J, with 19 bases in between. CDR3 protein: CASSESIGVGALYNSPLHF. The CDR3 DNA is TGCGCCAGCAGTGAGTCCATAGGGGTTGGCGCCTTATATAATTCACCCCTCCACTTT.

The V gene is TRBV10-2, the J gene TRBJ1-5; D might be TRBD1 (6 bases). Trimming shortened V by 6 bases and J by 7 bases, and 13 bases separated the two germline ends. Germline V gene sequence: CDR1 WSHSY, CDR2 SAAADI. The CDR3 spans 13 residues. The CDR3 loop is CASSPGALQPQHF. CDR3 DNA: TGCGCCAGCAGCCCAGGGGCTCTACAGCCCCAGCATTTT.

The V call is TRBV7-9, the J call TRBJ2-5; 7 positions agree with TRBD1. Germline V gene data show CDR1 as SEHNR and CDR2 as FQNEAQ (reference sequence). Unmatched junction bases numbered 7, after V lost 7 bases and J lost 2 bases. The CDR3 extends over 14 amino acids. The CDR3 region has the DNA TGTGCCAGCACCTTTTTGGGACAGCAAGAGACCCAGTACTTC. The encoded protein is CASTFLGQQETQYF.

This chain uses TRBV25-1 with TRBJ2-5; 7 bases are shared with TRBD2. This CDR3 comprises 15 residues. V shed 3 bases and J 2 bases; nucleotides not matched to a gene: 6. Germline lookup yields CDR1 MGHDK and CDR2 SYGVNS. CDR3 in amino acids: CASSEGLTVQETQYF. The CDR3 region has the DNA TGTGCCAGCAGTGAGGGACTAACGGTACAAGAGACCCAGTACTTC.

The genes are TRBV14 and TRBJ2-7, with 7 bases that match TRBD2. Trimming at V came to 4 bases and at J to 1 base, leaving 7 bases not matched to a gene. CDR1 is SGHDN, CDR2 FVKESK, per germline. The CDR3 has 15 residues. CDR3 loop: CASSRASGPSYEQYF. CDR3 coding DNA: TGTGCCAGCAGCCGGGCTAGCGGTCCGTCCTACGAGCAGTACTTC.

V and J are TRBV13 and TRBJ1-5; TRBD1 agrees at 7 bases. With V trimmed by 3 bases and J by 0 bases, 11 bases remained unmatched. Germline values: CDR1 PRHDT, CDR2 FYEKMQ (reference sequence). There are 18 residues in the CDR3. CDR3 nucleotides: TGTGCCAGCAGCTTCTCGCCCCCAGGGGGATATAGCAATCAGCCCCAGCATTTT. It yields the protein CASSFSPPGGYSNQPQHF.

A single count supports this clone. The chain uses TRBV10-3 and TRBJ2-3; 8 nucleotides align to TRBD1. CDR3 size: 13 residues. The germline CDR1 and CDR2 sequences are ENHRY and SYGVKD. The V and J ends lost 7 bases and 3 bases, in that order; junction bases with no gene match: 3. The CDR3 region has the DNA TGTGCCATCAAGCAGGGGGCAACAGATACGCAGTATTTT. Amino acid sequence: CAIKQGATDTQYF.

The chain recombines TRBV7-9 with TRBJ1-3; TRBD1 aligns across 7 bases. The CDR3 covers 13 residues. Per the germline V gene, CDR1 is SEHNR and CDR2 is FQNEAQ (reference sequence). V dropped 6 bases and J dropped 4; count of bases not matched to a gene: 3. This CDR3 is CASRLGQGNTIYF. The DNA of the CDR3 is TGTGCCAGCAGATTGGGACAGGGAAACACCATATATTTT.

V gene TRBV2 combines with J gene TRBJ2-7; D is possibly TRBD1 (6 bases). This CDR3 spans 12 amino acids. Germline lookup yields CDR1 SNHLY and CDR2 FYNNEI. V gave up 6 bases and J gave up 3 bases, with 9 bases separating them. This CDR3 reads CASRDRYYEQYF. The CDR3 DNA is TGTGCCAGCAGGGACAGATACTACGAGCAGTACTTC.

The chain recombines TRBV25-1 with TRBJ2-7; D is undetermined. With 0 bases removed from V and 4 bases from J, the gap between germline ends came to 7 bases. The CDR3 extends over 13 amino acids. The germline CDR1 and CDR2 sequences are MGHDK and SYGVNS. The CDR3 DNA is TGTGCCAGCAGTGAATACTTCGAGTACGAGCAGTACTTC. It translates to CASSEYFEYEQYF.

In DNA form, the CDR3 reads TGTGCCAGCAGGGTCGGCGGGGCCTTTTACAATGAGCAGTTCTTC. Residues: CASRVGGAFYNEQFF. The V call is TRBV7-2, the J call TRBJ2-1; D is possibly TRBD2 (6 bases). The CDR3 length is 15 residues. The germline V gene encodes CDR1 SGHTA and CDR2 FQGNSA. V was trimmed by 6 bases and J by 4 bases, leaving 16 bases between them.

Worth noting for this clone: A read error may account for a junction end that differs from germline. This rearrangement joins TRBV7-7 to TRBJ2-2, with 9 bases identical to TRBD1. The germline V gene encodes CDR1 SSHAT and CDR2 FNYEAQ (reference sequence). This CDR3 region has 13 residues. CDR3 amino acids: CASSLGTGGELFF. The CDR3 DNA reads TGTGCTAGCAGCCTCGGGACAGGGGGGGAGCTGTTTTTT.

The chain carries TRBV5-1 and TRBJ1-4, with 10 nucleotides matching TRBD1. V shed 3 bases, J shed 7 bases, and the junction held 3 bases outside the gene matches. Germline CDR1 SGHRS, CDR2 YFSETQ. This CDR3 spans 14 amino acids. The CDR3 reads CASSSGTGAEKLFF. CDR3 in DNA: TGCGCCAGCAGCTCAGGGACAGGGGCTGAAAAACTGTTTTTT.

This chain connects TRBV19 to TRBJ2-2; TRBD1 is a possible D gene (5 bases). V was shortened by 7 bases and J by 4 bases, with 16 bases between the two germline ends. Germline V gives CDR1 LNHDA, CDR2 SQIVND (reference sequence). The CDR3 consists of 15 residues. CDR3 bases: TGTGCCAGTAACCTGGTGGCAGGGTTCACCGGGGAGCTGTTTTTT. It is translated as CASNLVAGFTGELFF.

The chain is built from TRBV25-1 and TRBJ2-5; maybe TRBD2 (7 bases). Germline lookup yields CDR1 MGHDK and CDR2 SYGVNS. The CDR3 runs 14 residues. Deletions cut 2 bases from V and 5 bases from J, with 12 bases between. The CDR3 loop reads CASSEEGEGETQYF. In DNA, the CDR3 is TGTGCCAGCAGTGAAGAGGGGGAGGGGGAGACCCAGTACTTC.

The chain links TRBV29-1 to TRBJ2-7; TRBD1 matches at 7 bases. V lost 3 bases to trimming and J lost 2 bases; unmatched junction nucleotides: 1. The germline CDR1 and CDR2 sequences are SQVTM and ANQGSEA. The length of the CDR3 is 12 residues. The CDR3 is CSVDQGAYEQYF. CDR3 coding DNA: TGCAGCGTTGATCAGGGGGCCTACGAGCAGTACTTC.

CDR3 DNA: TGTGCCAGCCGAAGACGGGACCTTAGGGGGAACAACACTGAAGCTTTCTTT. This sequence encodes CASRRRDLRGNNTEAFF. The chain is built from TRBV4-2 and TRBJ1-1, with D possibly being TRBD1 (6 bases). This CDR3 has 17 amino acids. From germline, CDR1 is LGHNA and CDR2 YNFKEQ. V lost 8 bases and J 2 bases, leaving 24 bases between the germline ends.

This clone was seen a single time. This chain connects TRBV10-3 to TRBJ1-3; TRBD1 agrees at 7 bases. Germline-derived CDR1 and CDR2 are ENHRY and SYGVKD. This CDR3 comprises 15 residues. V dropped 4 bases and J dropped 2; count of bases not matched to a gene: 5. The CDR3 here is CAISAGGGTGNTIYF. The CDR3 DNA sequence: TGTGCCATCAGTGCCGGAGGGGGCACTGGAAACACCATATATTTT.

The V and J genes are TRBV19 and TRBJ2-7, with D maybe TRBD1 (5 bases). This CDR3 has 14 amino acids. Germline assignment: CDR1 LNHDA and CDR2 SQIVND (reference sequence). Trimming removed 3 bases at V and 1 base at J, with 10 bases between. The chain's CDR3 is CASSMADSSYEQYF. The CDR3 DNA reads TGTGCCAGTAGTATGGCCGACAGTTCCTACGAGCAGTACTTC.

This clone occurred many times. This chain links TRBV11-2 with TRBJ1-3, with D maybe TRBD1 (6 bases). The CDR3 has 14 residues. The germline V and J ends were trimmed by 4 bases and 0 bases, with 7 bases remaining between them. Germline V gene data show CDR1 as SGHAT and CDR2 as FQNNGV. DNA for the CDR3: TGTGCCAGCAGCTCGGGACACTCTGGAAACACCATATATTTT. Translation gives CASSSGHSGNTIYF. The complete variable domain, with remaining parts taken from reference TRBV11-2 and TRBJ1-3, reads EAGVAQSPRYKIIEKRQSVAFWCNPISGHATLYWYQQILGQGPKLLIQFQNNGVVDDSQLPKDRFSAERLKGVDSTLKIQPAKLEDSAVYLCASSSGHSGNTIYFGEGSWLTVV.

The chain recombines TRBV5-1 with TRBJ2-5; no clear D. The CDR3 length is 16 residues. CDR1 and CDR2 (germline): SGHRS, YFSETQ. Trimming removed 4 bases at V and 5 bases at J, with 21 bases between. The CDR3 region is CASSRHPDLVVETQYF. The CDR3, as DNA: TGCGCCAGCAGCCGACATCCAGACCTTGTCGTGGAGACCCAGTACTTC.

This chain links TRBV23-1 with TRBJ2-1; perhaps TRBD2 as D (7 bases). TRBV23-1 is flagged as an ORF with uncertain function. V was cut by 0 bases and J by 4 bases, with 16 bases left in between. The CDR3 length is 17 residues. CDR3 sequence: CASSQSQGLAAYNEQFF. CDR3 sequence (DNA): TGCGCCAGCAGTCAATCCCAGGGGCTAGCGGCATACAATGAGCAGTTCTTC.

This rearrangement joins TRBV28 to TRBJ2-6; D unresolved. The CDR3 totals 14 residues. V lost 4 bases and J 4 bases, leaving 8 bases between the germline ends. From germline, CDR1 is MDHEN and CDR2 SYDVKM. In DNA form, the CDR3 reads TGTGCCAGCAGTTGGGCGCCCGGGGCCAACGTCCTGACTTTC. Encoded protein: CASSWAPGANVLTF.